This section outlines one T cell receptor beta chain sequence together with its context. Germline CDR1 is MGHRA and CDR2 is YSYEKL. V was clipped by 1 base and J by 2 bases, with 11 bases between them. This CDR3 is 15 amino acids long. The entry originates in a study of blood T cell repertoires in COVID-19. Study-level background: Samples representing acute and convalescent COVID-19 were sourced from the United States, Italy and Spain. In each case, the material was cDNA or gDNA derived from T cells, B-cell-depleted T cells, or PBMCs.

As processed by the authors: Estimation of nucleated cell counts was performed using reference gene primer amplification. Assay: immunoSEQ multiplex PCR; the TCRdb copy retains only in-frame clones and omits some. The V and J calls and clone size come from that table; D and trimming were worked out from the DNA. The repertoire holds about 58,000 clones, with approximately 80% as singletons. J is TRBJ1-2 and V is TRBV4-1; weak D call: TRBD1 (6 bases). The sample was peripheral blood. The TCR originated in a human donor in a cohort sampled during active COVID-19. The CDR3: CASSQVRGLNYGYTF. The CDR3 bases are TGCGCCAGCAGCCAAGTGCGGGGGCTCAACTATGGCTACACCTTC.